The 10 T cell receptor beta chains presented below share a single source sample, sequenced in a study of blood T cells in healthy people across ages. A J-beta primer mix and a sample-barcoded 5' primer were used in a second PCR of about 7 to 12 cycles. TCRdb independently ran MiXCR on the 5' RACE reads; one entry per CDR3 protein. The table shows over a million distinct CDR3 sequences, with approximately 42% occurring only once. Sequenced sample: blood. These receptors were taken from a young woman in good health.

The chain employs TRBV12-3 or TRBV12-4 and TRBJ2-4; 9 nucleotides align to TRBD1. The end of the DNA is better explained by TRBJ2-7, so the J call may be wrong. This CDR3 is 16 amino acids long. In nucleotides, the CDR3 is TGTGCCAGCAGTTCCAGCCCGGGACAGGGTATCCACGAGCAGTACTTC. Its translation: CASSSSPGQGIHEQYF.

This clonotype was found a few times. The V call is TRBV4-1, the J call TRBJ2-7; 7 positions agree with TRBD1. V trimming: 0 bases; J trimming: 3 bases; junction bases outside the gene matches: 17. Germline-derived CDR1 and CDR2 are MGHRA and YSYEKL. CDR3 length: 19 residues. The CDR3 reads CASSQDPGQRFIQGYEQYF. The CDR3 DNA sequence: TGCGCCAGCAGCCAAGACCCGGGACAGAGGTTCATCCAGGGCTACGAGCAGTACTTC.

V gene TRBV7-9 combines with J gene TRBJ1-2; 9 bases fit TRBD1. CDR1 is SEHNR, CDR2 FQNEAQ, per germline (reference sequence). CDR3 length: 16 residues. Trimming cost V 4 bases and J 4 bases; bases outside gene matches: 10. The DNA of the CDR3 is TGTGCCAGCAGCTCGGGACAGGGAAAGGTTACCTATGGCTACACCTTC. Translated, it gives CASSSGQGKVTYGYTF.

The chain joins TRBV7-2 to TRBJ2-1; D gene ambiguous. The CDR3 consists of 13 residues. V was trimmed by 0 bases and J by 8 bases, leaving 8 bases between them. Germline V CDR1 and CDR2: SGHTA, FQGNSA. The CDR3 coding sequence is TGTGCCAGCAGCTTAGCTAGGATGGATGAGCAGTTCTTC. The encoded protein is CASSLARMDEQFF.

This chain links TRBV30 with TRBJ1-4; D not certain. The CDR3 loop spans 13 amino acids. CDR1 and CDR2 from the germline V gene are GTSNPN and SVGIG (reference sequence). Trimming left V 1 base short and J 8 bases short, with 11 bases between. The CDR3 reads CAWSETVSEKLFF. The CDR3 bases are TGTGCCTGGAGTGAAACAGTCTCCGAAAAACTGTTTTTT.

V is TRBV6-1 and J is TRBJ2-6, with D perhaps TRBD1 (5 bases). The CDR3 contains 19 residues. Germline CDR1 MNHNS, CDR2 SASEGT. The V end lost 2 bases, the J end lost 1 base, and 18 bases lay between the germline ends. As DNA, the CDR3 is TGTGCCAGCAGTGAAAGGGTAATTGGACAAACTTCTGGGGCCAACGTCCTGACTTTC. Amino acids: CASSERVIGQTSGANVLTF.

CDR3: CASSRDRAGGYTF. The CDR3, as DNA: TGTGCCAGCAGTAGGGACAGGGCGGGTGGCTACACCTTC. The J gene is TRBJ1-2, the V gene TRBV27; 9 bases are shared with TRBD1. Trimming at V came to 5 bases and at J to 7 bases, leaving 5 bases not matched to a gene. The CDR3 is made up of 13 amino acids. In germline, CDR1 is MNHEY, CDR2 SMNVEV (reference sequence).

V gene TRBV7-2 combines with J gene TRBJ1-2; the D is unclear. V was trimmed by 3 bases and J by 7 bases, leaving 12 bases between them. From germline, CDR1 is SGHTA and CDR2 FQGNSA. The CDR3 is made up of 13 amino acids. This CDR3 reads CASSLSEGCGYTF. The CDR3 bases are TGTGCCAGCAGCTTGTCGGAGGGCTGTGGCTACACCTTC.

V gene TRBV7-3 combines with J gene TRBJ2-5, with D possibly being TRBD1 (5 bases). Trimming took 1 base from V and 5 from J, leaving 14 bases between them. The CDR3 runs to 15 residues. Germline assignment: CDR1 SGHTA and CDR2 FQGTGA. The CDR3 region has the DNA TGTGCCAGCAGCTTAAGGCAGGGCGCAAAGGAGACCCAGTACTTC. It yields the protein CASSLRQGAKETQYF.

The rearrangement joins TRBV28 to TRBJ1-2; the D gene is possibly TRBD1 (6 bases). Trimming cost V 7 bases and J 1 base, with 13 bases left between them. The CDR3 length is 14 residues. Germline CDR1 is MDHEN and CDR2 is SYDVKM. The CDR3 DNA follows: TGTGCCAGCATCCCAGGGGCGTTTAACTATGGCTACACCTTC. This sequence encodes CASIPGAFNYGYTF.